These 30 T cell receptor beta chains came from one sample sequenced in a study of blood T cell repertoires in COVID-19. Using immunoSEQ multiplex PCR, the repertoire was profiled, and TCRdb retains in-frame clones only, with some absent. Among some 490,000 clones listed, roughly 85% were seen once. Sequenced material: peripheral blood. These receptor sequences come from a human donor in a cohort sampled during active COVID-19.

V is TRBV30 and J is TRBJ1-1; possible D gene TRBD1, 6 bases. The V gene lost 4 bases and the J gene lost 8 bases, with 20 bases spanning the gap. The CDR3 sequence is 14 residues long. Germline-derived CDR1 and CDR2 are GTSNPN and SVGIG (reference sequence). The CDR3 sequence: CAWIKPGQLSEAFF. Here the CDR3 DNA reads TGTGCCTGGATTAAACCGGGACAACTGTCAGAAGCTTTCTTT.

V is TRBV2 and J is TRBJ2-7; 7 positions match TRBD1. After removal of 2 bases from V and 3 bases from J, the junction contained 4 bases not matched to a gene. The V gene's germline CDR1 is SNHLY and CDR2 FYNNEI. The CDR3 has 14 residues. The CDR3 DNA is TGTGCCAGCAGTGAACAGGGGGTCCGCTACGAGCAGTACTTC. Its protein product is CASSEQGVRYEQYF.

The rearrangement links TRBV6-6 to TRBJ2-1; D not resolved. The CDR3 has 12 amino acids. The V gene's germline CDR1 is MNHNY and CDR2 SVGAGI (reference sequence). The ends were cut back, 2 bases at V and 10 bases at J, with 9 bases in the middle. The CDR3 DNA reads TGTGCCAGCAGTTACCCCCCGAGGGAGCAGTTCTTC. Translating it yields CASSYPPREQFF.

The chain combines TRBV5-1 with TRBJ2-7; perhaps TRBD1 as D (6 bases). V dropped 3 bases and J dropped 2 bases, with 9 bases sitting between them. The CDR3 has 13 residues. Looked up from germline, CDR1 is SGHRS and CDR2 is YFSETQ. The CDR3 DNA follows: TGCGCCAGCAGCTCCGGACAGACCTACGAGCAGTACTTC. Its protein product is CASSSGQTYEQYF. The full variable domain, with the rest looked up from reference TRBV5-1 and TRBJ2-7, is KAGVTQTPRYLIKTRGQQVTLSCSPISGHRSVSWYQQTPGQGLQFLFEYFSETQRNKGNFPGRFSGRQFSNSRSEMNVSTLELGDSALYLCASSSGQTYEQYFGPGTRLTVT.

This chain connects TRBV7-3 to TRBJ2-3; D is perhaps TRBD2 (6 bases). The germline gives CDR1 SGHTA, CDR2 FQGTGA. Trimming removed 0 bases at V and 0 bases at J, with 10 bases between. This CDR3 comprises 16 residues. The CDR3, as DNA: TGTGCCAGCAGCTTAACCCGCGGGACTAGCACAGATACGCAGTATTTT. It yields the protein CASSLTRGTSTDTQYF.

The CDR3 DNA reads as TGTGCCTGGAGTGTACCGGGGAGGGGTGCTTTCTTT. It is translated as CAWSVPGRGAFF. The genes are TRBV30 and TRBJ1-1; TRBD1 might be the D (5 bases). Trimming stripped 0 bases from V and 11 bases from J, with 13 bases between. The CDR3 runs 12 residues. The V gene's germline CDR1 is GTSNPN and CDR2 SVGIG (reference sequence).

The CDR3 DNA reads TGTGCCAGCAGCCAATGGTGGTCAGTGACTAACTATGGCTACACCTTC. This codes for CASSQWWSVTNYGYTF. The V call is TRBV27, the J call TRBJ1-2; D unresolved. The CDR3 runs to 16 residues. Trimming left V 6 bases short and J 0 bases short, with 17 bases between. Germline V gene sequence: CDR1 MNHEY, CDR2 SMNVEV (reference sequence).

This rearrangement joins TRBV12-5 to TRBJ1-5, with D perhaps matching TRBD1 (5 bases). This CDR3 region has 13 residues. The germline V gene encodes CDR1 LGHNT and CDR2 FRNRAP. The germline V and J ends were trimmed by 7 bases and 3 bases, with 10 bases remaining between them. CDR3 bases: TGTGCTAGTGTGGCAGGGTACAATCAGCCCCAGCATTTT. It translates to CASVAGYNQPQHF.

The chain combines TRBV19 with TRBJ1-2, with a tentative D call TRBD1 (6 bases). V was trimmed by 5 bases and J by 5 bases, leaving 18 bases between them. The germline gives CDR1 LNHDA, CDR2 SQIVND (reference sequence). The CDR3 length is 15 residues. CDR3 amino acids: CASSVSSGTHYGYTF. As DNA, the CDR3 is TGTGCCAGTAGTGTCAGTTCTGGGACACATTATGGCTACACCTTC.

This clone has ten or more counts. For the CDR3, the DNA is TGTGCCAGCAGCGGGCGGGGGCCCACAGATACGCAGTATTTT. The encoded protein is CASSGRGPTDTQYF. This chain uses TRBV9 with TRBJ2-3, with D maybe TRBD2 (7 bases). With 3 bases removed from V and 2 bases from J, the gap between germline ends came to 10 bases. Per germline, CDR1 SGDLS and CDR2 YYNGEE. The CDR3 covers 14 residues. The full variable domain, completed using reference TRBV9 and TRBJ2-3, is DSGVTQTPKHLITATGQRVTLRCSPRSGDLSVYWYQQSLDQGLQFLIQYYNGEERAKGNILERFSAQQFPDLHSELNLSSLELGDSALYFCASSGRGPTDTQYFGPGTRLTVL.

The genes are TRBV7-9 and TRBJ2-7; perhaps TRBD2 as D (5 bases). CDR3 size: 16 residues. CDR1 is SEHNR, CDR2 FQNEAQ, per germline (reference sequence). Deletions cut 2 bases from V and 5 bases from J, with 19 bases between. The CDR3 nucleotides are TGTGCCAGCAGCTTATGGGAAGGGAGACGGATCCACGAGCAGTACTTC. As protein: CASSLWEGRRIHEQYF.

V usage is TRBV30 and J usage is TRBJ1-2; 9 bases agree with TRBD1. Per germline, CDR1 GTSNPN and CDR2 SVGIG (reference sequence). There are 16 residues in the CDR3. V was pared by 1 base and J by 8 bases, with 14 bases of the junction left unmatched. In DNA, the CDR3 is TGTGCCTGGAGTGCATTTACAACAGGGGGCTCGGGCGGCTACACCTTC. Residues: CAWSAFTTGGSGGYTF.

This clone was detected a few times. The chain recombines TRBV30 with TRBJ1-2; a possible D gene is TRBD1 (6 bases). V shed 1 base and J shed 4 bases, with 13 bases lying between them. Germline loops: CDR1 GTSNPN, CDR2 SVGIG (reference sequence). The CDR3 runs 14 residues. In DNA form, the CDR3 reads TGTGCCTGGAGTGGCGACAGGTTCGCCTATGGCTACACCTTC. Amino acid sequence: CAWSGDRFAYGYTF.

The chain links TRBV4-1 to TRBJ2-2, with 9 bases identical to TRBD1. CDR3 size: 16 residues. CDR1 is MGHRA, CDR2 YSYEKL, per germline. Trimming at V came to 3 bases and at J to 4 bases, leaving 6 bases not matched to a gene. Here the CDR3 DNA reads TGCGCCAGCAGCCAGGTCGGGACAGGGCGCACCGGGGAGCTGTTTTTT. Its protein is CASSQVGTGRTGELFF.

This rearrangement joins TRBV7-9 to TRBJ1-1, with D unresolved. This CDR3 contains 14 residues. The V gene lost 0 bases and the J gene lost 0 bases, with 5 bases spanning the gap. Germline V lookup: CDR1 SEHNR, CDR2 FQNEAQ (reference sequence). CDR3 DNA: TGTGCCAGCAGCTTAGCACGAGTGAACACTGAAGCTTTCTTT. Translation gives CASSLARVNTEAFF.

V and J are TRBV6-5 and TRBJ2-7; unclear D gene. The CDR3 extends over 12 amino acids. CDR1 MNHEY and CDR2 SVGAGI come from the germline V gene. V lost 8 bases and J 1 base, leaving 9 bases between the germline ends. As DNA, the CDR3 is TGTGCCAGCCGCCTAGTTTCCTACGAGCAGTACTTC. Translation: CASRLVSYEQYF.

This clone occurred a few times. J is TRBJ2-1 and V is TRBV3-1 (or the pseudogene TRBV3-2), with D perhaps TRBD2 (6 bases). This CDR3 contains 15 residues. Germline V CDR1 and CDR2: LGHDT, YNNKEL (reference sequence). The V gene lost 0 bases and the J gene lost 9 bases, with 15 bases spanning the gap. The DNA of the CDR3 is TGTGCCAGCAGCCAAGATCTCTCGGGAGATCGTGAGCAGTTCTTC. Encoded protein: CASSQDLSGDREQFF.

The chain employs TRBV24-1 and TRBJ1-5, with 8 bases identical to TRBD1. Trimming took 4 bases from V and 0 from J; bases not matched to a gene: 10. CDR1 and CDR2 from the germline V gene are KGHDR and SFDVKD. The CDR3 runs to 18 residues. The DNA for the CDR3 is TGTGCCACCAGTGACTCCGGGACAGGCCCTTATAGCAATCAGCCCCAGCATTTT. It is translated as CATSDSGTGPYSNQPQHF.

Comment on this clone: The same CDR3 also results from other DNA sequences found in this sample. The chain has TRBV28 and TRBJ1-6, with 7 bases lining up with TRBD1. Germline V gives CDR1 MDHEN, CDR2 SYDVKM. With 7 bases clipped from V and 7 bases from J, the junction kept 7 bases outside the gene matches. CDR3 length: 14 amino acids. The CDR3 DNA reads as TGTGCCAGCACCCTAGGACAGGTCAATTCACCCCTCCACTTT. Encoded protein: CASTLGQVNSPLHF.

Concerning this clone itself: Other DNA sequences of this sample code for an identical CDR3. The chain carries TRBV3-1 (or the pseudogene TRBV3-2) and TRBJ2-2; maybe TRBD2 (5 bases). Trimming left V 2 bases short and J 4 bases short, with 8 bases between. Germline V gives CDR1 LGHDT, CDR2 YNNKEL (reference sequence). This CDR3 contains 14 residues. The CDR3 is CASSQLAGTGELFF. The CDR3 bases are TGTGCCAGCAGCCAACTAGCTGGCACCGGGGAGCTGTTTTTT.

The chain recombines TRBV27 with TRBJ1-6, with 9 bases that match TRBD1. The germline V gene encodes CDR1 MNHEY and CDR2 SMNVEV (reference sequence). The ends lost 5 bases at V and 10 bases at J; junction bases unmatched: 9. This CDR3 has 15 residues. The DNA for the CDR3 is TGTGCCAGCAGTGCCTTGGGGACAGGGCGATCACCCCTCCACTTT. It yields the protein CASSALGTGRSPLHF.

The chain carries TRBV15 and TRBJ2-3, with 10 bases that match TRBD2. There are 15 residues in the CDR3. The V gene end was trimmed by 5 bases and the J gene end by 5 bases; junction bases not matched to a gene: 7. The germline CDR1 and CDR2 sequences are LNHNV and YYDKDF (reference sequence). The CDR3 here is CATSWIAGGLDTQYF. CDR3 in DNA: TGTGCCACCAGCTGGATAGCGGGAGGTTTAGATACGCAGTATTTT. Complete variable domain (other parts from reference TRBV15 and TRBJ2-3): DAMVIQNPRYQVTQFGKPVTLSCSQTLNHNVMYWYQQKSSQAPKLLFHYYDKDFNNEADTPDNFQSRRPNTSFCFLDIRSPGLGDTAMYLCATSWIAGGLDTQYFGPGTRLTVL.

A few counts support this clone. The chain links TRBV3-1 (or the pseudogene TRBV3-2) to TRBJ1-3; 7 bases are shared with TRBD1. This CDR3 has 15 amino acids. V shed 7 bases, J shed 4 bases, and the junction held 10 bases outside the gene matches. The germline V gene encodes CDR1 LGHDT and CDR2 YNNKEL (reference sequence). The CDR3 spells CASTPADRKGNTIYF. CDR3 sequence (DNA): TGTGCCAGCACCCCAGCGGACAGGAAGGGAAACACCATATATTTT.

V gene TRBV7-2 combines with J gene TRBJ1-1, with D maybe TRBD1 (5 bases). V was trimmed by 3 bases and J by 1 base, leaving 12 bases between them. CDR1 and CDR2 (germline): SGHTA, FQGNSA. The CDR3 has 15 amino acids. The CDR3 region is CASSFGIGANTEAFF. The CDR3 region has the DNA TGTGCCAGCAGCTTTGGTATAGGGGCGAACACTGAAGCTTTCTTT.

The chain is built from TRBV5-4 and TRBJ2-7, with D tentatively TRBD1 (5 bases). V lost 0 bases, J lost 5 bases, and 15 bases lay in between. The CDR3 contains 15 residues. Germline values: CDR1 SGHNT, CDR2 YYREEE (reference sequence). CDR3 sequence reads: CASSLENRGPNEQYF. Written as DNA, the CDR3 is TGTGCCAGCAGCTTGGAGAATAGGGGTCCTAACGAGCAGTACTTC.

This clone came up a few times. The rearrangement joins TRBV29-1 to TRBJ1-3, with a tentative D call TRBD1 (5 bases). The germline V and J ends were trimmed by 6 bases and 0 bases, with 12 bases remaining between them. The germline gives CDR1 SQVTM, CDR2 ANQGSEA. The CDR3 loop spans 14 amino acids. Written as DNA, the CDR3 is TGCAGCGTAGAGACAGTAAACTCTGGAAACACCATATATTTT. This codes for CSVETVNSGNTIYF.

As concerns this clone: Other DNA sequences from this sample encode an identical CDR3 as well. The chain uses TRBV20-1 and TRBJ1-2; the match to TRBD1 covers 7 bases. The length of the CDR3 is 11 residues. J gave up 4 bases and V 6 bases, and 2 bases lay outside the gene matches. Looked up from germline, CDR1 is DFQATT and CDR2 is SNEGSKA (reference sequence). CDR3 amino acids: CSARQGYGYTF. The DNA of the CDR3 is TGCAGTGCCCGACAGGGCTATGGCTACACCTTC.

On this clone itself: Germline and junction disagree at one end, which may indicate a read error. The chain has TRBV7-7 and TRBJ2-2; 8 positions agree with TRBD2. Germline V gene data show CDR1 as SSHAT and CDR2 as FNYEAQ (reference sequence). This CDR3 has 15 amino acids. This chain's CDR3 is CASSLYTGGTGELFF. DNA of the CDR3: TGTGCTAGCAGCTTATATACGGGGGGGACCGGGGAGCTGTTTTTT.

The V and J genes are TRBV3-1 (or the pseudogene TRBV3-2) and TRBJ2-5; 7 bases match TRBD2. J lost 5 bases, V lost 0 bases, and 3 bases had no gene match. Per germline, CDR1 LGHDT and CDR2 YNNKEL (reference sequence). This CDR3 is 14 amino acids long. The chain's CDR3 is CASSQDTGRETQYF. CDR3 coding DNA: TGTGCCAGCAGCCAAGATACCGGGAGGGAGACCCAGTACTTC.

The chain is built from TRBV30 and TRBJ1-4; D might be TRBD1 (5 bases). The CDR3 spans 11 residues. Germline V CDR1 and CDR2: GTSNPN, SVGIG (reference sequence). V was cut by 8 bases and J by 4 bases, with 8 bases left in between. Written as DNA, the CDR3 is TGTGCCCAGGGTTTTAATGAAAAACTGTTTTTT. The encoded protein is CAQGFNEKLFF. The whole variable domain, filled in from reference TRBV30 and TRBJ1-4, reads SQTIHQWPATLVQPVGSPLSLECTVEGTSNPNLYWYRQAAGRGLQLLFYSVGIGQISSEVPQNLSASRPQDRQFILSSKKLLLSDSGFYLCAQGFNEKLFFGSGTQLSVL.